This T cell receptor (beta chain) was captured in a study of PD-L1 blockade in urothelial cancer (dated by TCRdb to 2016 to 2017). Regarding the study in general: Every patient began therapy in 2014 and was given atezolizumab 1,200 mg intravenously every 3 weeks. About 85% of the 29 patients were males with bladder-origin urothelial cancer, and 18 of 29 reported a prior smoking history. Patients had an ECOG performance status of 0 or 1 and had received between 0 and 3 prior chemotherapy regimens. Blood samples were analyzed at 3 weeks after treatment start (second dose) and at 6 weeks after treatment start. Blood samples yielded a median of approximately 150,000 T cells and around 83,000 unique TCRs, with median clonality 0.080. The study, an exploratory multi-omic analysis, examined somatic, immune and clinical correlates of response to PD-L1 blockade with atezolizumab in urothelial cancer. Pretreatment tumor samples and matched peripheral blood, collected serially before and after atezolizumab treatment, underwent TCR sequencing. Progression-free survival longer than 6 months counted as durable clinical benefit, and TCR features were additionally tested against both progression-free and overall survival. In the same patients who had TCR sequencing, pretreatment tumors also underwent whole exome sequencing and RNA sequencing. Nine patients achieved durable clinical benefit and around 19 did not. Pretreatment blood TCR-seq was available for about 28 patients, at least one posttreatment blood collection was obtained for some 24 patients, and tumor TCR-seq was available for some 24 patients. Broader findings and caveats from the paper: Among patients with durable benefit, tumor-associated TCR clones showed greater expansion in peripheral blood 3 weeks after treatment started (n = 22, p = 0.022). Because the sample size was small (n of about 30) and many exploratory analyses were performed, the results are intended to be hypothesis-generating. A pretreatment peripheral blood TCR clonality below the median was linked to improved progression-free and overall survival.

For this clone: Its antigen has not been determined. One base away there is no much larger clone; base qualities are not given.

The intended sense of this specimen's time point label: peripheral blood 6 weeks after treatment start. The cohort included under 35 patients with locally advanced or metastatic urothelial carcinoma who were treated at Memorial Sloan Kettering on a trial protocol. Peripheral blood mononuclear cells were collected pretreatment and during treatment, at between 1 and 8 total time points per patient. The Qiagen DNeasy Blood extraction kit was used to purify genomic DNA from total PBMCs and tumor samples. Collected pretreatment and during treatment, PBMCs were isolated and stored as previously described. The cysteine opens and the phenylalanine closes a CDR3 of 13 amino acids. Only the CDR3 DNA is retained, 39 bases long and in frame from the first base. Compared with germline, V lacks 5 bases and J lacks 3 bases; bases without a gene match: 1. For CDR1 and CDR2, the germline V gene lists MNHEY and SVGAGI.

To estimate absolute template abundance from read counts, synthetic TCR analog templates were spiked into each PCR. TCRbeta CDR3 regions were amplified from genomic DNA with bias-controlled V and J gene primers using the immunoSEQ assay. Sequencing of rearranged TCRbeta segments was done at approximately 20X coverage. In the paper's pipeline: Clustering was used to correct sequencing errors, and CDR3s were annotated against IMGT so that V, D and J genes could be assigned. Downstream analyses used only productive TCRbeta rearrangements and left out out-of-frame or stop-codon sequences. To compute clonality, Shannon entropy was normalized by the log of the number of unique productive sequences and then subtracted from one. Clones differing between time points or between blood and tumor were identified by Fisher's exact test with Benjamini-Hochberg correction at adjusted p below 0.01. The table was pulled from immuneACCESS by TCRdb, which kept in-frame rearrangements only. Such tables lose some clones; where checked, under half of the loss comes from unresolved V genes, and the rest has no known cause. The V and J calls and clone size come from that table; D and trimming were worked out from the DNA. This sample comprises over 100,000 clones, about 91% of them detected only once. The ten top clones hold around 4% of the sample.

Recombination connected TRBV6-5 to TRBJ1-5, with 7 bases matching TRBD1. The clonotype was recovered from a man in his 60s with urothelial cancer. The sample in question was PBMCs, obtained around atezolizumab (anti-PD-L1) treatment. In nucleotides, the sequence is TGTGCCAGCAGTGGGACAGTCAATCAGCCCCAGCATTTT. Its protein product is CASSGTVNQPQHF.